This TCR beta chain was retrieved from a study of shared clonotypes between healthy human individuals. Study observations and caveats: Sharing of clonotypes among donors was expected to vary with sequencing depth.

Among the donors, all were Caucasian adults who lived in Nashville, Tennessee. In the case of this clone: Its antigen is not identified.

Per germline, CDR1 LNHDA and CDR2 SQIVND (reference sequence). This CDR3 contains 14 residues. V lost 2 bases, J lost 5 bases, and 10 bases lay in between. The quantity of DNA used in unsorted PBMC replicate PCRs was around 0.3 ug, corresponding to tens of thousands of T cell genomes. Original data processing: Junction-only sequences without quality scores came from ImmunoSEQ, so filtering differed. The method was immunoSEQ multiplex PCR; TCRdb's version includes in-frame clones alone and lacks a portion of them. V, J and clone size reflect that table, while D and trimming were determined from the DNA. In the table there are about half a million clones, more than 65% of which are singletons.

This receptor was identified in a woman aged 40 to 55 in good health. Some clones in this sample may be carry-over from other donors' samples. The J gene is TRBJ2-1, the V gene TRBV19; tentatively, D is TRBD2 (6 bases). The specimen was PBMCs. The DNA for the CDR3 is TGTGCCAGTAGTATACCGGGACTGAACAATGAGCAGTTCTTC. Protein: CASSIPGLNNEQFF.